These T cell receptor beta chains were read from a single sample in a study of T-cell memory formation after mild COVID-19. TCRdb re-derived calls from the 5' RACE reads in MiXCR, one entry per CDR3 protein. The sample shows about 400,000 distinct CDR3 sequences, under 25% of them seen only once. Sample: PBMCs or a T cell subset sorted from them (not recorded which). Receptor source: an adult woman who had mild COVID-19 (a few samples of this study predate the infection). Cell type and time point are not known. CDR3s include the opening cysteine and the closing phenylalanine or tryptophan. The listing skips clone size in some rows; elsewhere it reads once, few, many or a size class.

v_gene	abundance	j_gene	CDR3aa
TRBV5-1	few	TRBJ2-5	CASSTGTGSMETQYF
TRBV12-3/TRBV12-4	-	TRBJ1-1	CASWDSVNTEAFF
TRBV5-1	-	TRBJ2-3	CASSFIHFGTDTQYF
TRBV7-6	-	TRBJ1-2	CASSPGTFNGYTF
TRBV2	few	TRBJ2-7	CASSRDRGFYEQYF
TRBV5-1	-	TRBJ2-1	CASSSDGTSGSNEQFF
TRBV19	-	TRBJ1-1	CASSILRGEKAEAFF
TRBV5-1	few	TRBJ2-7	CASSLAGLLYEQYF
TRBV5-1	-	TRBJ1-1	CASSFGPEAFF
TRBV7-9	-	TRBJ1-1	CASSLSGAHNTEAFF
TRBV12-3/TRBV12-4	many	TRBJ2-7	CASSSGGLYEQYF
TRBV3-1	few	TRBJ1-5	CASSQDRINQPQHF
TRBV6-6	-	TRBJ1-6	CASSVAAYNSPLHF
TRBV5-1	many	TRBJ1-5	CASSLEGGNQPQHF
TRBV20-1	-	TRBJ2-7	CSAGPSIAGEQYF
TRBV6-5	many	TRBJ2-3	CASGPGTSGGPGTQYF
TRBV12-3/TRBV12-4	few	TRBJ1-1	CASSPLGGNTEAFF
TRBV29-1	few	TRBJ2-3	CSVETGVTDTQYF
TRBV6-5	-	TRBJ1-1	CASITRRGYEAFF
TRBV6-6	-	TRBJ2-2	CATGGEANTGELFF
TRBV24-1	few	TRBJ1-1	CAGSDVVQNTEAFF
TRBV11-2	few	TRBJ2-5	CASSLSGDLETQYF
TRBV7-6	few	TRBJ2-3	CASTSAGASTDTQYF
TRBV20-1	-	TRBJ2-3	CSAITGFTDTQYF
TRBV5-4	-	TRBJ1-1	CASNAGQMNTEAFF
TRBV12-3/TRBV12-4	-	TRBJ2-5	CASSYWGLGETQYF
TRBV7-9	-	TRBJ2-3	CASSSSGLPTDTQYF
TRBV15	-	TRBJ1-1	CATSTDPNTEAFF
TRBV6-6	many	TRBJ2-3	CASRTSGFTDTQYF
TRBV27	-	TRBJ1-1	CASRFTATLDLNTEAFF
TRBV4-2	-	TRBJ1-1	CASSPYIDLTEAFF
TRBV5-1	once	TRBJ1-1	CASSEPGQISGAFF
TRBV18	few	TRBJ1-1	CASSPERVEAFF
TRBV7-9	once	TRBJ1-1	CASSSSTGTNTEAFF
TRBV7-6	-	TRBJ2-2	CASSPRTVPGELFF
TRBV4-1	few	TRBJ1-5	CASSQGDSNQPQHF
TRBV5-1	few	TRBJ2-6	CASSRTGIPSGANVLTF
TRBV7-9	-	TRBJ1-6	CASSGQGSYNSPLHF
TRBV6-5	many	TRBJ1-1	CASKPVGVKTEAFF
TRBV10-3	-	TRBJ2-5	CAISGDEYQETQYF
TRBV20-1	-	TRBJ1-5	CSARPPGSNQPQHF
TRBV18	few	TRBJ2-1	CASSLLGLAGGDNEQFF
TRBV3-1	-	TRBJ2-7	CASSSAWGGERGYEQYF
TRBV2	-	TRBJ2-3	CASSEARGPGVTVLSTDTQYF
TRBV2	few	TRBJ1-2	CASSEFGPRGGYTF
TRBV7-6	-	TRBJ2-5	CASSRMTGGTLGETQYF
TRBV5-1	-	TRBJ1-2	CASSPGQGALGGYTF
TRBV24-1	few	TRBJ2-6	CATSHKAGDSGANVLTF
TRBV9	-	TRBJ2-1	CASSSGSPNNEQFF
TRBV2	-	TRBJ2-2	CASSVKHLSNTGELFF
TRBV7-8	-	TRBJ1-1	CASSPAGGGRTEAFF
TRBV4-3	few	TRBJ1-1	CASSDRVTGTEAFF
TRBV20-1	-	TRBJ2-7	CSARYRELEQYF
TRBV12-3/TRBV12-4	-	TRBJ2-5	CASSSTGVVDQYF